This TCR beta chain was profiled in a study of resident and recirculating memory T cells in vitiligo (dated by TCRdb to 2016 to 2018). Turning to the overall study: For TCR beta sequencing, each of a few stable vitiligo patients provided PBMCs and epidermis from shave biopsies taken at two lesional sites and two nonlesional sites. Without any cell sorting, samples were homogenized immediately before genomic DNA was extracted using the Qiagen DNeasy Blood & Tissue Kit. Human TCR beta sequencing was used to test whether specific clones in lesional vitiligo skin differed from clones in nonlesional skin and blood.

V trim: 1 base; J trim: 3 bases; unmatched bases: 6. The CDR3 runs 16 residues from the cysteine to the phenylalanine. Here the CDR3 DNA is all that survives: 48 bases in frame from base 1. CDR1 and CDR2, looked up from the germline V gene, are SGHTA and FQGNSA. TCR beta chains were amplified from genomic DNA using the immunoSEQ hsTCRB kit. The immunoSEQ service ran the sequencing of the TCR beta libraries on an Illumina MiSeq instrument. On the study's bioinformatics: The immunoSEQ Analyzer was used to analyze the repertoire data. TCRdb stores this immuneACCESS table with in-frame sequences only. Part of the clones is absent; in the studies checked, under half of the shortfall reflects unresolved V genes, and no reason is known for the rest. The DNA gave D and trimming, while V, J and clone size come from that table. The sample table holds 72,000 or so clones, of which around 90% were seen once. The ten largest clonotypes hold roughly 5% of the sample.

In the case of this clone: Its antigen is unknown. Base qualities were left out, and no much larger clone turns up one base away.

Points the paper makes about the study in general: Even within a single patient, overlap and correlation analysis found no significant repertoire overlap between any biopsies apart from each lesion compared with itself. Mechanistic studies in the future are needed to assess how much the detected T cell clones and the human Trm pools versus Tcm pools each contribute. No unique dominant TCR clone was detected, and clonality varied among vitiligo lesions. Because TCR sequences were not shared across biopsy sites or across patients, the findings suggest that different lesions are infiltrated by different T cell clones, a pattern described as private specificity.

Vitiligo counted as stable when lesions had not changed during the previous 6 months. To qualify as stable, patients additionally needed to show no confetti depigmentation, which is a clinical sign of active vitiligo. Any patient who had received treatment in the previous three months was excluded. Ficoll density gradient centrifugation was used to isolate PBMCs from heparinized blood, after which the PBMCs were flash-frozen. The TCR sequence derives from a male donor with vitiligo. What was sequenced was blood. The V and J segments used are TRBV7-2 and TRBJ2-3, and TRBD2 matches 8 of the central bases. The DNA reads as follows: TGTGCCAGCAGCTTAGGGGCGGGAGGTAGGACAGATACGCAGTATTTT. It translates as CASSLGAGGRTDTQYF.